Each of the 5 T cell receptor beta chains below was sequenced from the same sample in a study of T cell responses to AZD1222 COVID-19 vaccine. The assay was immunoSEQ multiplex PCR, and TCRdb's table has in-frame clones only and misses some. The sample holds about 42,000 clones, about nine tenths seen once. The sample in question was peripheral blood, obtained 28 days after the second AZD1222 dose. All receptors come from an adult who received the AZD1222 COVID-19 vaccine.

This chain connects TRBV2 to TRBJ2-1, with TRBD2 matching over 8 bases. CDR1 SNHLY and CDR2 FYNNEI come from the germline V gene. The CDR3 has 16 residues. Trimming took 4 bases from V and 2 from J; bases not matched to a gene: 7. In DNA form, the CDR3 reads TGTGCCAGCAGTGCAACACTAGCGGCACCCTACAATGAGCAGTTCTTC. Its protein is CASSATLAAPYNEQFF.

V and J are TRBV19 and TRBJ2-2; D tentatively reads TRBD1 or TRBD2 (6 bases each). V dropped 5 bases and J dropped 2 bases, with 9 bases sitting between them. Germline V lookup: CDR1 LNHDA, CDR2 SQIVND (reference sequence). The CDR3 covers 14 residues. The CDR3, as DNA: TGTGCCAGTAGTGGGGGGCCCAACACCGGGGAGCTGTTTTTT. It is translated as CASSGGPNTGELFF.

This clone is judged medium-sized. The chain links TRBV7-9 to TRBJ1-6, with 11 bases that match TRBD1. V was pared by 5 bases and J by 10 bases, with 4 bases of the junction left unmatched. The CDR3 contains 14 residues. The germline CDR1 and CDR2 sequences are SEHNR and FQNEAQ (reference sequence). The chain's CDR3 is CASSKGQGGSPLHF. In DNA form, the CDR3 reads TGTGCCAGCAGCAAGGGACAGGGGGGCTCACCCCTCCACTTT. The whole variable domain, filled in from reference TRBV7-9 and TRBJ1-6, reads DTGVSQNPRHKITKRGQNVTFRCDPISEHNRLYWYRQTLGQGPEFLTYFQNEAQLEKSRLLSDRFSAERPKGSFSTLEIQRTEQGDSAMYLCASSKGQGGSPLHFGNGTRLTVT.

Only a few counts were recorded for this clone. The V gene is TRBV11-2, the J gene TRBJ1-5; TRBD1 agrees at 7 bases. After removal of 5 bases from V and 0 bases from J, the junction contained 4 bases not matched to a gene. Germline CDR1 and CDR2: SGHAT and FQNNGV. The length of the CDR3 is 15 residues. The CDR3 sequence is CASSGSGGSNQPQHF. CDR3 DNA: TGTGCCAGCAGCGGTTCAGGGGGTAGCAATCAGCCCCAGCATTTT.

The chain combines TRBV19 with TRBJ2-7; TRBD2 aligns across 12 bases. V was pared by 4 bases and J by 2 bases, with 3 bases of the junction left unmatched. CDR3 length equals 15 residues. From germline, CDR1 is LNHDA and CDR2 SQIVND (reference sequence). The CDR3 spells CASSRGTSGPYEQYF. In DNA, the CDR3 is TGTGCCAGTAGTAGGGGGACTAGCGGGCCCTACGAGCAGTACTTC.